This T cell receptor beta chain was obtained from a study of T cell responses to AZD1222 COVID-19 vaccine. Profiling relied on immunoSEQ multiplex PCR, and the TCRdb table lists in-frame clones only, not all of them. The top ten hold 2.2% of the sample, which has roughly 91,000 clones, roughly nine tenths seen once. This clone is a singleton in its sample. The V gene's germline CDR1 is GTSNPN and CDR2 SVGIG (reference sequence). V gave up 1 base and J gave up 6 bases, with 10 bases separating them. The CDR3 sequence is 13 residues long. The clonotype originates from an adult in good health. Specimen: peripheral blood, collected on day 0 of AZD1222 vaccination. The rearrangement links TRBV30 to TRBJ2-1; D is unclear. The CDR3 DNA reads as TGTGCCTGGAGTGCCGGTGTAGGCAATGAGCAGTTCTTC. Translated, it gives CAWSAGVGNEQFF.